This T cell receptor beta chain originates from a study of blood T cell repertoires in COVID-19. At the level of the study: Sources were T cells, B-cell-depleted T cells, or PBMCs; the material itself was cDNA or gDNA.

Libraries were prepared by immunoSEQ multiplex PCR; TCRdb keeps only in-frame clonotypes and omits some of them. The sample carries approximately 220,000 clones, about 86% recorded once. Trimming removed 6 bases from V and 2 bases from J, with 10 bases in between. Germline V gives CDR1 SNHLY, CDR2 FYNNEI. The CDR3 is 13 residues long. The sequencing sample was made of peripheral blood. The V call is TRBV2, the J call TRBJ2-5; D might be TRBD1 (6 bases). The TCR comes from a woman aged 45-65 years with acute or convalescent COVID-19. Here the CDR3 reads CASSRDTQETQYF. As DNA, the CDR3 is TGTGCCAGCAGCCGGGACACACAAGAGACCCAGTACTTC.